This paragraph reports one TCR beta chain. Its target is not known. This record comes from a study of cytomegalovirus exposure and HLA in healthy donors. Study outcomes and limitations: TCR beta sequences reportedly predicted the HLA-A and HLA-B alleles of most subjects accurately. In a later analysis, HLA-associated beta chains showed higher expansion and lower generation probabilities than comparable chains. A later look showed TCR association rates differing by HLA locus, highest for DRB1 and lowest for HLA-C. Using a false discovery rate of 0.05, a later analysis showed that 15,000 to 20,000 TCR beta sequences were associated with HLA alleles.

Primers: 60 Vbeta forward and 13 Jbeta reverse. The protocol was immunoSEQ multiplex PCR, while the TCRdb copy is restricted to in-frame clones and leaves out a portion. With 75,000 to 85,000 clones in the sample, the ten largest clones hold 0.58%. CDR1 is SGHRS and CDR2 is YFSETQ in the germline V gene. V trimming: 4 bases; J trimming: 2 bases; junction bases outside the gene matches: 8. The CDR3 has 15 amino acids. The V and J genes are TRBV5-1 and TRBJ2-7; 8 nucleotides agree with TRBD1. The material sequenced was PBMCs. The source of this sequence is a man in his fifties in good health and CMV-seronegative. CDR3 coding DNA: TGCGCCAGCAGCCAAGCTCCGGGACAGGCCTACGAGCAGTACTTC. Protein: CASSQAPGQAYEQYF.